The text below deals with one T cell receptor (beta chain). What it binds is unknown. This entry comes from a study of PD-1 blockade in classical Hodgkin lymphoma. Study in general: Intravenous nivolumab at 3 mg/kg was given to patients every 2 weeks. Study-wide findings and caveats: Complete responders showed a baseline diversity that resembled the diversity of newly diagnosed patients.

The V end lost 7 bases, the J end lost 0 bases, and 12 bases lay between the germline ends. Germline assignment: CDR1 MNHEY and CDR2 SVGAGI. The CDR3 extends over 15 amino acids. All trial patients relapsed after autologous stem cell transplantation. The patients, who had relapsed/refractory classical Hodgkin lymphoma, achieved best responses of complete response, partial response or progressive disease. Here immunoSEQ multiplex PCR was the method, and the copy in TCRdb shows in-frame clones only, minus some. Counted here are approximately 13,000 clones, approximately 80% occurring once; the ten biggest clones make up roughly 24%.

V usage is TRBV6-5 and J usage is TRBJ2-2; D gene unclear. This TCR came from a human donor with classical Hodgkin lymphoma. Specimen: peripheral blood mononuclear cells (PBMCs), collected at baseline. The CDR3 nucleotides read TGTGCCAGCACTCTGGTACCCTCGAACACCGGGGAGCTGTTTTTT. It codes for CASTLVPSNTGELFF.